The next 8 T cell receptor beta chains were all read from a single sample in a study of T-cell memory formation after mild COVID-19. TCRdb itself ran the 5' RACE reads through MiXCR, one entry per CDR3 protein. The sample holds around 200,000 distinct CDR3 sequences, under 30% seen once. The sequencing sample was made of PBMCs or a T cell subset sorted from them (not recorded which). The receptors were gathered from an adult woman who had mild COVID-19 (a few samples of this study predate the infection). Cell type and time point are not known.

This chain joins TRBV5-1 and TRBJ2-3, with 7 bases identical to TRBD1. After removal of 0 bases from V and 2 bases from J, the junction contained 3 bases not matched to a gene. In germline, CDR1 is SGHRS, CDR2 YFSETQ. The CDR3 is 15 residues long. CDR3 loop: CASSLGGQYTDTQYF. In nucleotides, the CDR3 is TGCGCCAGCAGCTTGGGGGGACAGTACACAGATACGCAGTATTTT.

The chain links TRBV6-2 or TRBV6-3 to TRBJ1-3; no reliable D call. The CDR3 runs to 15 residues. The V gene's germline CDR1 is MNHEY and CDR2 SVGEGT. Trimming took off 0 bases at V and 0 bases at J, with 6 bases between the two ends. CDR3 sequence: CASSYSSTSGNTIYF. The CDR3 DNA follows: TGTGCCAGCAGTTACTCCTCGACCTCTGGAAACACCATATATTTT.

The chain is built from TRBV29-1 and TRBJ2-3; 7 bases match TRBD2. V trimming: 7 bases; J trimming: 6 bases; junction bases outside the gene matches: 10. This CDR3 comprises 13 residues. Germline V CDR1 and CDR2: SQVTM, ANQGSEA. The CDR3 bases are TGCAGCGCGGATGGGGGGGAGGCGGATACGCAGTATTTT. Protein: CSADGGEADTQYF.

The chain has TRBV3-1 and TRBJ1-1, with TRBD1 as a possible D gene (5 bases). CDR1 and CDR2 from the germline V gene are LGHDT and YNNKEL (reference sequence). Deletions cut 4 bases from V and 3 bases from J, with 15 bases between. The CDR3 consists of 15 residues. The CDR3 is CASSPAGRADTEAFF. The CDR3 bases are TGTGCCAGCAGCCCCGCGGGCAGGGCTGACACTGAAGCTTTCTTT.

In this sample, this clonotype turned up a few times. The chain has TRBV7-2 and TRBJ2-3; 7 nucleotides line up with TRBD2. The junction had 6 bases not matched to a gene; V was cut back by 6 bases and J by 0 bases. The CDR3 loop spans 15 amino acids. Germline CDR1 and CDR2: SGHTA and FQGNSA. CDR3 protein: CASSRGTISTDTQYF. CDR3 nucleotides: TGTGCCAGCAGTCGCGGGACTATTAGCACAGATACGCAGTATTTT.

The rearrangement links TRBV21-1 to TRBJ2-4; TRBD1, as called in the table, went unchecked against the DNA. TRBV21-1 is given as a pseudogene. This CDR3 comprises 15 residues. The CDR3 loop reads CASSKVGQGENIQYF. The CDR3 DNA reads as TGTGCCAGCAGCAAAGTGGGACAGGGGGAAAACATTCAGTACTTC.

The rearrangement uses TRBV5-1 and TRBJ2-6; no clear D gene. Trimming took off 1 base at V and 1 base at J, with 9 bases between the two ends. This CDR3 is 16 amino acids long. CDR1 SGHRS and CDR2 YFSETQ come from the germline V gene. CDR3 nucleotide sequence: TGCGCCAGCAGCTTGAGGCAGCCTTCTGGGGCCAACGTCCTGACTTTC. Its translation is CASSLRQPSGANVLTF.

The chain joins TRBV2 to TRBJ2-3; D is perhaps TRBD1 (5 bases). Trimming removed 7 bases at V and 0 bases at J, with 14 bases between. The CDR3 runs to 15 residues. Germline CDR1 is SNHLY and CDR2 is FYNNEI. The CDR3 nucleotides are TGTGCCAGCAAAGGGGCAGACACTAGCACAGATACGCAGTATTTT. Its translation: CASKGADTSTDTQYF.